This TCR beta chain was found in a study of a mutant IDH1 vaccine in newly diagnosed glioma. Across the whole study: Earlier therapy was either radiotherapy, temozolomide, or both, and most got both.

As to time point: baseline, week 1 (first vaccination visit). Specified treatment: pre-vaccination baseline after standard-of-care therapy. Donors harbored newly found WHO grade 3 or 4 IDH1-mutant, ATRX-lost astrocytomas. On this clone itself: Its antigen is unknown.

The study, taken as a whole, reports: Most patients, 85% to 95%, showed vaccine-induced immune responses.

This CDR3 has 14 residues. Trimming removed 5 bases from V and 8 bases from J, with 18 bases in between. Looked up from germline, CDR1 is SNHLY and CDR2 is FYNNEI. Profiling relied on immunoSEQ multiplex PCR, and the TCRdb table lists in-frame clones only, not all of them. In the table there are under 80,000 clones, about 86% of which are singletons. J is TRBJ1-2 and V is TRBV2, with a tentative D call TRBD1 (6 bases). The sample consisted of PBMCs, taken from a glioma patient treated with radiotherapy, temozolomide or both. The sequence derives from a man younger than 45 with glioma. For the CDR3, the DNA is TGTGCCAGCAGTAAGACAGGAATGGGGGTGGGCTACACCTTC. Amino acid sequence: CASSKTGMGVGYTF.